The rows below give T cell receptor beta chains drawn from one sample of a study of cytomegalovirus exposure and HLA in healthy donors. The method was immunoSEQ multiplex PCR; TCRdb's version includes in-frame clones alone and lacks a portion of them. The table has about 130,000 clones, roughly 84% seen once. Sequenced material: PBMCs. These receptors were obtained from a girl aged 2-10 years in good health and CMV-seronegative. CDR3s include the opening cysteine and the closing phenylalanine or tryptophan. D genes are given only for firm matches. Clone sizes are given selectively: once, few, many, or a class where the clone is expanded.

D: TRBD1
size: -
J: TRBJ2-2
V: TRBV7-6
DNA: TGTGCCAGCAGTCCGGGACAGGGGCTCTTCATCGCCACCGGGGAGCTGTTTTTT
CDR3: CASSPGQGLFIATGELFF

D: TRBD2
size: -
J: TRBJ2-1
V: TRBV5-1
DNA: TGCGCCAGCAGTGGACTAGCGGAAAACAATGAGCAGTTCTTC
CDR3: CASSGLAENNEQFF

D: TRBD2
size: -
J: TRBJ2-1
V: TRBV4-3
DNA: TGCGCCAGCAGCCAAGACTGGGGACTAGCGGGGTCGGCCAATGAGCAGTTCTTC
CDR3: CASSQDWGLAGSANEQFF

D: -
size: -
J: TRBJ1-1
V: TRBV4-3
DNA: TGCGCCAGCAGCCAAGGGGCCGACAGCACTGAAGCTTTCTTT
CDR3: CASSQGADSTEAFF

D: -
size: -
J: TRBJ1-1
V: TRBV12-5
DNA: TGTGCTAGTGGTGAACACCTCACTGAAGCTTTCTTT
CDR3: CASGEHLTEAFF

D: TRBD1
size: -
J: TRBJ2-5
V: TRBV27
DNA: TGTGCCAGCAGTTTACAGGGGGCCATCGAGACCCAGTACTTC
CDR3: CASSLQGAIETQYF

D: TRBD1
size: -
J: TRBJ1-3
V: TRBV7-9
DNA: TGTGCCAGCAGCCCTGGGACAGCACATGGAAACACCATATATTTT
CDR3: CASSPGTAHGNTIYF

D: -
size: -
J: TRBJ2-5
V: TRBV7-2
DNA: TGTGCCAGCAGCTTAGTAGGGGGTAGGCAAGAGACCCAGTACTTC
CDR3: CASSLVGGRQETQYF

D: TRBD2
size: -
J: TRBJ2-2
V: TRBV30
DNA: TGTGCCTGGAACCGACTAGCGAGGAACACCGGGGAGCTGTTTTTT
CDR3: CAWNRLARNTGELFF

D: TRBD2
size: once
J: TRBJ2-5
V: TRBV11-2
DNA: TGTGCCAGCAGCTCGATAGCGGGGGGCCTGGAGACCCAGTACTTC
CDR3: CASSSIAGGLETQYF

D: -
size: -
J: TRBJ2-6
V: TRBV7-9
DNA: TGTGCCAGCAGCTCTGCTGGGGGGACCTCTGAGGGGGCCAACGTCCTGACTTTC
CDR3: CASSSAGGTSEGANVLTF

D: -
size: -
J: TRBJ1-5
V: TRBV30
DNA: TGTGCCTGGAGTGTAGGTGGAGGGGTTGGCAATCAGCCCCAGCATTTT
CDR3: CAWSVGGGVGNQPQHF

D: TRBD1
size: -
J: TRBJ1-4
V: TRBV4-2
DNA: TGTGCCAGCAGCCGACAGGGGGGCCATAATGAAAAACTGTTTTTT
CDR3: CASSRQGGHNEKLFF